This T cell receptor (beta chain) derives from a study of T cell clones after liver transplantation. Notes on the study in general: The donor-reactive repertoire was only partly measurable in two subjects, lacking donor cells.

Details on this clone: Its antigen is not identified.

Trimming took off 2 bases at V and 5 bases at J, with 15 bases between the two ends. This CDR3 has 15 amino acids. Looked up from germline, CDR1 is SGHAT and CDR2 is FQNNGV. The method was immunoSEQ multiplex PCR; TCRdb's version includes in-frame clones alone and lacks a portion of them. The data show 50,000 or so clones, over 65% seen once. This receptor was identified in a human patient who received a liver transplant. Certain T cells may be donor cells from the graft. The sequencing here drew on CD4+ T cells from blood, taken about 56 months after liver transplant. The chain is built from TRBV11-2 and TRBJ1-2, with TRBD1 as a possible D gene (5 bases). The CDR3 DNA sequence: TGTGCCAGCAGCTTAATAAGTGGGGCGGGTTATGGCTACACCTTC. Translation: CASSLISGAGYGYTF.